This T cell receptor beta chain is drawn from a study of CXCR3-negative and CXCR3-positive naive CD8 T cells. General study findings and limits: The level of CXCR3 expression partially decreased after cryopreservation; the majority of assays used fresh PBMCs.

By phenotype, naive CD8+ T cells were CD45RO-CCR7+CD27+CD95-. The libraries of TRB cDNA were prepared using 5' RACE with UMI labels. TCRdb processed the 5' RACE reads again and assigns one entry to each CDR3 protein, with no DNA. This table lists some 50,000 distinct CDR3 sequences. Note on this clonotype: The antigen is unknown.

This TCR came from a human donor in good health. Some clones in this sample may be carry-over from other donors' samples. The specimen sequenced was naive CXCR3- CD8+ T cells from blood. The subset is: CD45RO-CCR7+CD27+CD95- naive CD8+ T cells lacking CXCR3 (TNR3-).

The CDR3 is CASSLPADGWGGYEQYF. The V gene is TRBV7-8, the J gene TRBJ2-7; checking the TCRdb D call of TRBD1 is not possible without DNA. Germline CDR1 reads SGHVS; CDR2 reads FQNEAQ. The CDR3 contains 17 residues.